This is a list of T cell receptor beta chains from one sample in a study of T cell repertoires in cytomegalovirus infection. These receptors' targets are unknown. TCRdb recomputed calls from the reads with MiXCR, one row per CDR3 protein. The sample has 900,000 to 950,000 distinct CDR3 sequences, 31% seen once. Sequences were derived from cultured CD8+ T cells from PBMCs, sampled from culture after CMV antigen stimulation. These receptors were taken from a human donor in good health (CMV status not recorded). Some clones in this sample may be carry-over from other donors' samples. CDR3s leave out the opening cysteine and the closing phenylalanine or tryptophan. The order of the fields is CDR3 protein, V gene, D gene, clone size, J gene. The D gene is left open where the match is weak. Clone size is stated in some rows and not others, as once, few, many or a class when expanded.

cdr3_aa: ASSPPEKETQY; v_call: TRBV12-3/TRBV12-4; d_call: .; clone_size: few; j_call: TRBJ2-5
cdr3_aa: ASSLLKRHEQF; v_call: TRBV7-9; d_call: .; clone_size: .; j_call: TRBJ2-1
cdr3_aa: ASSNIRTGANTEAF; v_call: TRBV12-3/TRBV12-4; d_call: TRBD1; clone_size: .; j_call: TRBJ1-1
cdr3_aa: ASSLGVNEQY; v_call: TRBV7-8; d_call: .; clone_size: many; j_call: TRBJ2-7
cdr3_aa: ASSEPVPGNTIY; v_call: TRBV10-2; d_call: .; clone_size: .; j_call: TRBJ1-3
cdr3_aa: SAELAGGLETQY; v_call: TRBV20-1; d_call: TRBD2; clone_size: .; j_call: TRBJ2-5
cdr3_aa: ATSDLRTSFEQF; v_call: TRBV24-1; d_call: .; clone_size: few; j_call: TRBJ2-1
cdr3_aa: AISEPEGDLGELF; v_call: TRBV10-3; d_call: .; clone_size: .; j_call: TRBJ2-2
cdr3_aa: ASSFSIGPEGANVLT; v_call: TRBV12-3/TRBV12-4; d_call: .; clone_size: few; j_call: TRBJ2-6
cdr3_aa: ASSPSVTSADTQY; v_call: TRBV9; d_call: TRBD2; clone_size: .; j_call: TRBJ2-3
cdr3_aa: ASSLTSWNTDTQY; v_call: TRBV7-3; d_call: .; clone_size: .; j_call: TRBJ2-3
cdr3_aa: ASSNSVMNTEAF; v_call: TRBV6-8; d_call: .; clone_size: .; j_call: TRBJ1-1
cdr3_aa: ASSSDQSSYNEQF; v_call: TRBV7-7; d_call: .; clone_size: .; j_call: TRBJ2-1
cdr3_aa: ASSLGRPGIYGYT; v_call: TRBV12-3/TRBV12-4; d_call: .; clone_size: many; j_call: TRBJ1-2
cdr3_aa: ASSQATGGWTEAF; v_call: TRBV4-2; d_call: TRBD1; clone_size: .; j_call: TRBJ1-1
cdr3_aa: ASSLLGSPLH; v_call: TRBV7-9; d_call: .; clone_size: many; j_call: TRBJ1-6
cdr3_aa: ASSPEALRPIKGYNEQF; v_call: TRBV19; d_call: .; clone_size: few; j_call: TRBJ2-1
cdr3_aa: ASSTRDSPSYEQY; v_call: TRBV6-1; d_call: .; clone_size: .; j_call: TRBJ2-7
cdr3_aa: ASRTSGVAGELF; v_call: TRBV27; d_call: TRBD2; clone_size: few; j_call: TRBJ2-2
cdr3_aa: ASGLSGDVQETQY; v_call: TRBV12-5; d_call: .; clone_size: few; j_call: TRBJ2-5
cdr3_aa: SAGGTSGSYEQY; v_call: TRBV29-1; d_call: TRBD2; clone_size: .; j_call: TRBJ2-7
cdr3_aa: ASSVPSAGDTQY; v_call: TRBV2; d_call: .; clone_size: .; j_call: TRBJ2-3
cdr3_aa: ASSADRGIEETQY; v_call: TRBV28; d_call: TRBD1; clone_size: many; j_call: TRBJ2-5
cdr3_aa: ASSELAISNQPQH; v_call: TRBV6-1; d_call: .; clone_size: .; j_call: TRBJ1-5
cdr3_aa: ASSSELAGGHNEQF; v_call: TRBV7-2; d_call: TRBD2; clone_size: many; j_call: TRBJ2-1
cdr3_aa: ASSLKFGKEKLF; v_call: TRBV27; d_call: .; clone_size: .; j_call: TRBJ1-4
cdr3_aa: ASSMPLGPGRNQPQH; v_call: TRBV19; d_call: .; clone_size: few; j_call: TRBJ1-5
cdr3_aa: ASSRSEAVGIYNEQF; v_call: TRBV27; d_call: .; clone_size: .; j_call: TRBJ2-1
cdr3_aa: ASSLWKAASTLGYEQY; v_call: TRBV7-8; d_call: .; clone_size: many; j_call: TRBJ2-7
cdr3_aa: ASSPGQEYFNNEQF; v_call: TRBV7-6; d_call: TRBD1; clone_size: few; j_call: TRBJ2-1
cdr3_aa: ASQVRDRGGETQY; v_call: TRBV27; d_call: TRBD1; clone_size: .; j_call: TRBJ2-5
cdr3_aa: ASKLQGDQPQH; v_call: TRBV2; d_call: .; clone_size: few; j_call: TRBJ1-5
cdr3_aa: ASSEAEGYGYT; v_call: TRBV6-1; d_call: .; clone_size: .; j_call: TRBJ1-2
cdr3_aa: ASSLADRPGNQPQH; v_call: TRBV7-9; d_call: .; clone_size: .; j_call: TRBJ1-5
cdr3_aa: ASSQDTGENTEAF; v_call: TRBV4-1; d_call: .; clone_size: .; j_call: TRBJ1-1
cdr3_aa: ASSLSSGLAGGPGTYNEQF; v_call: TRBV27; d_call: TRBD2; clone_size: .; j_call: TRBJ2-1
cdr3_aa: ASSPAVGGYGYT; v_call: TRBV5-4; d_call: .; clone_size: .; j_call: TRBJ1-2